This T cell receptor beta chain stems from a study of Ad26.COV2.S vaccination and SARS-CoV-2 variants. Study-level findings and limits: Recipients of vaccine and of placebo showed similar breadth of their non-spike TCR repertoires.

TCRdb's table, derived via immunoSEQ multiplex PCR, lists solely in-frame clones and lacks some. The sample has approximately 360,000 clones; roughly 80% are singletons. Germline V gene lookup returns CDR1 SGHVS and CDR2 FNYEAQ. The CDR3 has 15 residues. The germline V and J ends were trimmed by 5 bases and 3 bases, with 15 bases remaining between them. Treatment denoted: around 19 received Ad26.COV2.S at low or high dose, single or two shots; roughly five received placebo; per-sample allocation not given. Day 63 after the first vaccine or placebo injection was the time point for sampling. In Boston, the donor was an adult between 18-55 years of age. Concerning this clone: Its antigen remains unknown.

The clonotype comes from a person between 18 and 65 years old who received the Ad26.COV2.S COVID-19 vaccine or a placebo. This sample comprised peripheral blood, obtained in a trial of Ad26.COV2.S vaccine versus placebo. The chain links TRBV7-6 to TRBJ2-3; a possible D gene is TRBD2 (5 bases). CDR3 region: CASSPRVAMTDTQYF. CDR3 sequence (DNA): TGTGCCAGCAGCCCTCGGGTAGCGATGACAGATACGCAGTATTTT.